The next 32 T cell receptor beta chains were all read from a single sample in a study of T cells in Graves' hyperthyroidism and ophthalmopathy. RNA transcripts served as the template for amplifying TCR beta CDR3 regions. A set of HTBI primers served as the primers for a first-round RT-PCR of the TCR CDR3. TCRdb used MiXCR to reprocess the multiplex PCR reads, holding one entry per CDR3 protein. This sample has 350,000 or so distinct CDR3 sequences, with over 20% found just once. Specimen: blood. The source is a woman between 50 and 59 years old with Graves' hyperthyroidism.

This clonotype appeared many times. The chain is built from TRBV4-1 and TRBJ2-3, with 13 positions matching TRBD2. Germline assignment: CDR1 MGHRA and CDR2 YSYEKL. The CDR3 sequence is 18 residues long. With 2 bases clipped from V and 3 bases from J, the junction kept 8 bases outside the gene matches. CDR3 sequence: CASSQPPLAGGRTDTQYF. The CDR3, as DNA: TGCGCCAGCAGCCAACCGCCACTAGCGGGGGGGCGAACAGATACGCAGTATTTT.

There are many counts of this clonotype. The V gene is TRBV5-1, the J gene TRBJ2-7; D might be TRBD1 (6 bases). The ends were cut back, 0 bases at V and 5 bases at J, with 12 bases in the middle. Germline CDR1 is SGHRS and CDR2 is YFSETQ. CDR3 length: 14 residues. In DNA form, the CDR3 reads TGCGCCAGCAGCTTGGGCAGGGGTTTGGACGAGCAGTACTTC. Its translation is CASSLGRGLDEQYF.

Ten or more counts support this clonotype. The chain carries TRBV7-8 and TRBJ2-2; D not certain. The ends were cut back, 3 bases at V and 0 bases at J, with 5 bases in the middle. The length of the CDR3 is 14 residues. Germline assignment: CDR1 SGHVS and CDR2 FQNEAQ. In nucleotides, the CDR3 is TGTGCCAGCAGCTTCAATCCGAACACCGGGGAGCTGTTTTTT. It encodes CASSFNPNTGELFF.

This clonotype was seen many times. This rearrangement joins TRBV10-1 to TRBJ1-1; D remains unclear. The germline CDR1 and CDR2 sequences are WNHNN and SYGVQD (reference sequence). There are 13 residues in the CDR3. V shed 6 bases and J shed 0 bases, with 8 bases lying between them. CDR3 loop: CASRIGVNTEAFF. The CDR3 nucleotides read TGCGCCAGCAGAATTGGGGTGAACACTGAAGCTTTCTTT.

This clonotype was detected many times. The chain carries TRBV11-2 and TRBJ2-1; TRBD2 agrees at 12 bases. Trimming removed 6 bases from V and 4 bases from J; junction bases left unmatched: 4. This CDR3 is built from 15 residues. Per germline, CDR1 SGHAT and CDR2 FQNNGV. Here the CDR3 reads CASRQGLAGYNEQFF. The CDR3 DNA reads as TGTGCCAGCAGGCAAGGACTAGCGGGATACAATGAGCAGTTCTTC.

As for this clonotype: An end of the junction does not agree with germline; a read error may underlie this. J is TRBJ2-3 and V is TRBV2; TRBD2 agrees at 12 bases. CDR1 and CDR2 (germline): SNHLY, FYNNEI. The CDR3 is made up of 15 amino acids. CDR3 sequence (DNA): TGTGCCAGCAGTAAACTAGCGGGAGGCACAGATTCGCAGTATTTT. Its protein product is CASSKLAGGTDSQYF.

This clonotype showed up many times. The chain joins TRBV11-2 to TRBJ2-2, with D hard to call. Trimming left V 0 bases short and J 4 bases short, with 12 bases between. Germline V lookup: CDR1 SGHAT, CDR2 FQNNGV. The CDR3 length is 16 residues. The CDR3 here is CASSLDPSSRTGELFF. The CDR3 DNA follows: TGTGCCAGCAGCTTAGATCCCAGCTCGCGCACCGGGGAGCTGTTTTTT.

This clonotype was recorded a few times. The J gene is TRBJ2-3, the V gene TRBV14, with D maybe TRBD2 (6 bases). The CDR3 consists of 16 residues. The germline V and J ends were trimmed by 0 bases and 0 bases, with 10 bases remaining between them. Germline V lookup: CDR1 SGHDN, CDR2 FVKESK. The DNA of the CDR3 is TGTGCCAGCAGCCAAGATATCCGGGGGAGCACAGATACGCAGTATTTT. Translating gives CASSQDIRGSTDTQYF.

The chain links TRBV19 to TRBJ1-5; no definite D call. Germline-derived CDR1 and CDR2 are LNHDA and SQIVND (reference sequence). The CDR3 is 14 residues long. The V end was cut by 5 bases, the J end by 2 bases, with 10 bases between. This CDR3 reads CASSVSSGNQPQHF. The CDR3 DNA reads TGTGCCAGTAGTGTAAGTAGTGGCAATCAGCCCCAGCATTTT.

A few counts support this clonotype. The chain has TRBV27 and TRBJ2-1; 7 nucleotides align to TRBD2. V lost 6 bases to trimming and J lost 8 bases; unmatched junction nucleotides: 16. The germline V gene has CDR1 MNHEY and CDR2 SMNVEV (reference sequence). This CDR3 is 16 amino acids long. The CDR3 region has the DNA TGTGCCAGCAGCCCGCCTTTTGGGCGGGAGTTAGATGAGCAGTTCTTC. Protein product: CASSPPFGRELDEQFF.

The sample holds many counts of this clonotype. The chain uses TRBV3-1 and TRBJ2-2, with 9 bases that match TRBD2. In germline, CDR1 is LGHDT, CDR2 YNNKEL (reference sequence). CDR3 size: 14 residues. V trimming: 6 bases; J trimming: 6 bases; junction bases outside the gene matches: 5. The DNA of the CDR3 is TGTGCCAGCAGTTCGGGACTAGCTCCCGGGGAGCTGTTTTTT. Translating it yields CASSSGLAPGELFF.

The CDR3, as DNA: TGTGCCAGCAGTGAGTGGGGGTTCGATACGCAGTATTTT. It specifies CASSEWGFDTQYF. The chain employs TRBV25-1 and TRBJ2-3; D is perhaps TRBD1 or TRBD2 (5 bases each). V gave up 3 bases and J gave up 6 bases, with 10 bases separating them. Germline values: CDR1 MGHDK, CDR2 SYGVNS. The CDR3 sequence is 13 residues long.

This clonotype was seen repeatedly, ten times or more. This chain connects TRBV6-2 or TRBV6-3 to TRBJ2-7, with a possible D match to TRBD2 (6 bases). CDR1 and CDR2 from the germline V gene are MNHEY and SVGEGT. The CDR3 contains 13 residues. V was pared by 8 bases and J by 2 bases, with 13 bases between. The CDR3 nucleotides read TGTGCCAGCGGCCGGGACTTAACCTACGAGCAGTACTTC. Amino acids: CASGRDLTYEQYF.

In its sample, this clonotype was seen many times. CDR3 protein: CSARKDGRSSYNSPLHF. CDR3 coding DNA: TGCAGTGCTAGAAAGGACGGCCGGAGCTCCTATAATTCACCCCTCCACTTT. This sequence joins TRBV20-1 and TRBJ1-6; D is unresolved. The CDR3 length is 17 residues. Deletions cut 2 bases from V and 0 bases from J, with 14 bases between. The germline gives CDR1 DFQATT, CDR2 SNEGSKA (reference sequence).

The gene calls are TRBV14 and TRBJ1-2; unclear D gene. Trimming took off 5 bases at V and 0 bases at J, with 10 bases between the two ends. Germline V gives CDR1 SGHDN, CDR2 FVKESK. The CDR3 spans 14 residues. In nucleotides, the CDR3 is TGTGCCAGCAGCAGGAGAATGGCTAACTATGGCTACACCTTC. It encodes CASSRRMANYGYTF. The full variable domain, rest sourced from reference TRBV14 and TRBJ1-2, is EAGVTQFPSHSVIEKGQTVTLRCDPISGHDNLYWYRRVMGKEIKFLLHFVKESKQDESGMPNNRFLAERTGGTYSTLKVQPAELEDSGVYFCASSRRMANYGYTFGSGTRLTVV.

Here the CDR3 DNA reads TGTGCCAGCAGCCGCCGGGACAGGGCCAACATTCAGTACTTC. Protein sequence: CASSRRDRANIQYF. The V and J genes are TRBV14 and TRBJ2-4, with 9 bases fitting TRBD1. After removal of 4 bases from V and 7 bases from J, the junction contained 5 bases not matched to a gene. CDR3 length: 14 amino acids. Germline loops: CDR1 SGHDN, CDR2 FVKESK.

This clonotype was seen ten or more times. This sequence joins TRBV3-1 and TRBJ2-1, with D tentatively TRBD1 (6 bases). The V gene lost 1 base and the J gene lost 3 bases, with 16 bases spanning the gap. The V gene's germline CDR1 is LGHDT and CDR2 YNNKEL (reference sequence). The CDR3 contains 17 residues. The CDR3 bases are TGTGCCAGCAGCCAAGCCCGGCAGGCAGGGGTCTACAATGAGCAGTTCTTC. It translates to CASSQARQAGVYNEQFF.

The sample holds one count of this clonotype. A much larger clone sits a single nucleotide away, making a read error possible. The chain joins TRBV19 to TRBJ1-2; 7 bases map to TRBD1. Germline CDR1 reads LNHDA; CDR2 reads SQIVND (reference sequence). CDR3 size: 14 residues. The V gene end was trimmed by 8 bases and the J gene end by 4 bases; junction bases not matched to a gene: 10. CDR3 sequence reads: CASHRGGNGYGYTF. CDR3 sequence (DNA): TGTGCCAGTCACAGGGGAGGGAACGGCTATGGCTACACCTTC. The full variable domain, with the rest looked up from reference TRBV19 and TRBJ1-2, is DGGITQSPKYLFRKEGQNVTLSCEQNLNHDAMYWYRQDPGQGLRLIYYSQIVNDFQKGDIAEGYSVSREKKESFPLTVTSAQKNPTAFYLCASHRGGNGYGYTFGSGTRLTVV.

The rearrangement joins TRBV11-2 to TRBJ1-2; D remains unclear. V was trimmed by 4 bases and J by 6 bases, leaving 15 bases between them. The CDR3 sequence is 14 residues long. Germline-derived CDR1 and CDR2 are SGHAT and FQNNGV. The CDR3 loop is CASSSGSGLNGYTF. CDR3 bases: TGTGCCAGCAGCTCCGGATCGGGTTTGAATGGCTACACCTTC.

This sequence joins TRBV15 and TRBJ2-1, with D unresolved. The CDR3 consists of 11 residues. Germline CDR1 reads LNHNV; CDR2 reads YYDKDF (reference sequence). Deletions cut 0 bases from V and 8 bases from J, with 2 bases between. CDR3: CATSREYEQFF. The CDR3 region has the DNA TGTGCCACCAGCAGAGAATATGAGCAGTTCTTC.

This clonotype was seen repeatedly, ten times or more. This chain links TRBV20-1 with TRBJ1-3; possibly TRBD1 for D (6 bases). The V gene's germline CDR1 is DFQATT and CDR2 SNEGSKA (reference sequence). The length of the CDR3 is 16 residues. V shed 5 bases and J shed 0 bases, with 17 bases lying between them. This CDR3 is CSALSRGLVSGNTIYF. In DNA form, the CDR3 reads TGCAGTGCTCTCTCGCGGGGGCTTGTCTCTGGAAACACCATATATTTT.

This clonotype turned up a few times. The chain is built from TRBV19 and TRBJ1-1; D is undetermined. The germline gives CDR1 LNHDA, CDR2 SQIVND (reference sequence). The CDR3 totals 13 residues. Trimming cost V 8 bases and J 3 bases, with 13 bases left between them. Here the CDR3 reads CASGDYQDTEAFF. The CDR3 DNA follows: TGTGCCAGTGGTGACTACCAGGACACTGAAGCTTTCTTT.

Ten or more counts support this clonotype. The CDR3 nucleotides read TGCAGTGCTAGGGGGCCCCGCAGCTCCTACAATGAGCAGTTCTTC. It is translated as CSARGPRSSYNEQFF. This sequence joins TRBV20-1 and TRBJ2-1; D perhaps matches TRBD1 (5 bases). The CDR3 length is 15 residues. Germline V gives CDR1 DFQATT, CDR2 SNEGSKA (reference sequence). V dropped 3 bases and J dropped 0 bases, with 12 bases sitting between them.

In this sample, this clonotype turned up many times. V gene TRBV7-9 combines with J gene TRBJ2-1; perhaps TRBD2 as D (6 bases). V was clipped by 8 bases and J by 2 bases, with 19 bases between them. Per the germline V gene, CDR1 is SEHNR and CDR2 is FQNEAQ (reference sequence). The length of the CDR3 is 16 residues. DNA for the CDR3: TGTGCCAGCTCGATAAGGATAGCGGTAACCTACAATGAGCAGTTCTTC. It is translated as CASSIRIAVTYNEQFF.

Remarks on this clonotype: This CDR3 is missing its conserved last phenylalanine or tryptophan, likely due to a read error. This sequence joins TRBV7-2 and TRBJ2-7; 9 bases align to TRBD2. The length of the CDR3 is 15 residues. V shed 0 bases and J 2 bases; nucleotides not matched to a gene: 2. Germline V gene data show CDR1 as SGHTA and CDR2 as FQGNSA. CDR3 region: CASSLAAGGTYEQYL. Here the CDR3 DNA reads TGTGCCAGCAGCTTAGCGGCGGGAGGGACCTACGAGCAGTACCTC.

The chain has TRBV28 and TRBJ1-6; no firm D call. Germline lookup yields CDR1 MDHEN and CDR2 SYDVKM. Trimming stripped 4 bases from V and 9 bases from J, with 7 bases between. The length of the CDR3 is 12 residues. The CDR3: CASSSGISPLHF. For the CDR3, the DNA is TGTGCCAGCAGTTCGGGGATTTCACCCCTCCACTTT.

The chain has TRBV6-4 and TRBJ1-3; possible D gene TRBD1, 5 bases. Trimming pared 6 bases from V and 3 bases from J, leaving 12 bases between. Germline CDR1 and CDR2: MRHNA and SNTAGT. The CDR3 is 14 residues long. The CDR3 loop reads CASRTGDGGNTIYF. In DNA form, the CDR3 reads TGTGCCAGCAGGACTGGGGACGGTGGAAACACCATATATTTT.

This clonotype has just a few counts. CDR3 DNA sequence: TGCAGTGCTAGAGATCGGAACGTACGTCGCAATCAGCCCCAGCATTTT. This codes for CSARDRNVRRNQPQHF. The chain employs TRBV20-1 and TRBJ1-5; D uncertain. Trimming removed 0 bases from V and 2 bases from J, with 14 bases in between. This CDR3 region has 16 residues. From germline, CDR1 is DFQATT and CDR2 SNEGSKA (reference sequence).

J is TRBJ2-1 and V is TRBV30, with D possibly being TRBD2 (5 bases). Germline values: CDR1 GTSNPN, CDR2 SVGIG (reference sequence). The CDR3 runs 15 residues. V was clipped by 0 bases and J by 3 bases, with 12 bases between them. CDR3 in amino acids: CAWSVVGGLYNEQFF. The CDR3, as DNA: TGTGCCTGGAGTGTAGTAGGAGGACTCTACAATGAGCAGTTCTTC.

The J gene is TRBJ1-5, the V gene TRBV6-1; 8 bases line up with TRBD1. The CDR3 extends over 15 amino acids. The germline V gene encodes CDR1 MNHNS and CDR2 SASEGT. V trimming: 3 bases; J trimming: 5 bases; junction bases outside the gene matches: 6. The CDR3 spells CASSDRQGTHQPQHF. CDR3 coding DNA: TGTGCCAGCAGTGACCGACAGGGGACCCATCAGCCCCAGCATTTT.

The CDR3 DNA is TGTGCCAGCAGCCAAGCTGCTAGCGGGAGCTCCTACAATGAGCAGTTCTTC. Translated: CASSQAASGSSYNEQFF. This sequence joins TRBV4-2 and TRBJ2-1; TRBD2 agrees at 10 bases. The V and J ends lost 1 base and 0 bases, in that order; junction bases with no gene match: 3. The CDR3 is 17 amino acids. Germline V CDR1 and CDR2: LGHNA, YNFKEQ.

In the case of this clonotype: This may arise from a read error, as a much more abundant clone is one base away. The chain has TRBV5-5 and TRBJ2-7, with no clear D. The CDR3 sequence is 14 residues long. Germline CDR1 reads SGHKS; CDR2 reads YYEKEE (reference sequence). As DNA, the CDR3 is TGTGCCAGCAGCTTGACCCTCCTGGGATACGAGCAGTGCTTC. It translates to CASSLTLLGYEQCF.